These 32 T cell receptor beta chains share one sample of origin, sequenced in a study of T cell changes during pregnancy in multiple sclerosis (dated by TCRdb to the late 2010s). Library construction relied on the immunoSEQ multiplex PCR assay. TCRdb stores this immuneACCESS table with in-frame sequences only. Part of the clones is absent; in the studies checked, under half of the shortfall reflects unresolved V genes, and no reason is known for the rest. A total of tens of thousands of clones appear in this sample, 89% of them only once. 8% to 11% of the sample is taken by the ten largest. This sample comprised CD8+ T cells from peripheral blood mononuclear cells, obtained in the second trimester of pregnancy. The origin of the receptors is a female donor with multiple sclerosis, enrolled in a pregnancy study.

The gene calls are TRBV19 and TRBJ2-7; D unresolved. The CDR3 has 14 residues. Trimming took 0 bases from V and 0 from J, leaving 6 bases between them. The germline V gene has CDR1 LNHDA and CDR2 SQIVND (reference sequence). The CDR3 loop reads CASSIDASSYEQYF. The DNA of the CDR3 is TGTGCCAGTAGTATAGACGCGTCCTCCTACGAGCAGTACTTC.

In DNA, the CDR3 is TGTGCCAGCAGCCCTAGGTACACCATATATTTT. Translated, it gives CASSPRYTIYF. J is TRBJ1-3 and V is TRBV5-6; D call uncertain. The CDR3 runs 11 residues. From germline, CDR1 is SGHDT and CDR2 YYEEEE. The germline V and J ends were trimmed by 4 bases and 8 bases, with 7 bases remaining between them.

The chain couples TRBV6-1 to TRBJ2-1; 10 bases match TRBD2. Germline V gives CDR1 MNHNS, CDR2 SASEGT. V dropped 2 bases and J dropped 6; count of bases not matched to a gene: 10. The CDR3 totals 17 residues. The CDR3 nucleotides read TGTGCCAGCAGTGAAATTAGGGAAGCGGGGGGGCTCAATGAGCAGTTCTTC. Translation gives CASSEIREAGGLNEQFF.

The CDR3 here is CASSSRQGASYEQYF. The CDR3 DNA reads as TGCGCCAGCAGCTCCCGACAGGGTGCATCCTACGAGCAGTACTTC. This chain connects TRBV5-1 to TRBJ2-7; TRBD1 agrees at 7 bases. CDR1 is SGHRS, CDR2 YFSETQ, per germline. The CDR3 loop spans 15 amino acids. Unmatched junction bases numbered 7, after V lost 3 bases and J lost 1 base.

This chain uses TRBV27 with TRBJ1-5; tentatively, D is TRBD1 (6 bases). Trimming left V 3 bases short and J 6 bases short, with 9 bases between. The CDR3 is made up of 13 amino acids. Germline V CDR1 and CDR2: MNHEY, SMNVEV (reference sequence). CDR3 coding DNA: TGTGCCAGCAGTTTGCGGGGGGCTCAGCCCCAGCATTTT. Translated, it gives CASSLRGAQPQHF.

The rearrangement joins TRBV7-9 to TRBJ2-5; 9 nucleotides align to TRBD1. Germline V gene lookup returns CDR1 SEHNR and CDR2 FQNEAQ (reference sequence). Losses at the gene ends were 4 bases for V and 2 bases for J; bases not matched to a gene: 5. The CDR3 has 15 amino acids. The CDR3 sequence is CASSSRQGVQETQYF. The CDR3 nucleotides are TGTGCCAGCAGCTCGAGACAGGGGGTTCAAGAGACCCAGTACTTC.

J is TRBJ1-1 and V is TRBV7-8; D is uncertain. Germline CDR1 is SGHVS and CDR2 is FQNEAQ. This CDR3 spans 12 amino acids. Trimming removed 5 bases at V and 7 bases at J, with 11 bases between. CDR3 coding DNA: TGTGCCAGCAGCCTTGAGGGTTATGAAGCTTTCTTT. Translating it yields CASSLEGYEAFF.

The CDR3 is CASSVAANGANVLTF. The CDR3 DNA reads as TGTGCCAGCAGCGTAGCTGCGAACGGGGCCAACGTCCTGACTTTC. The chain is built from TRBV9 and TRBJ2-6; D gene ambiguous. The CDR3 spans 15 residues. In germline, CDR1 is SGDLS, CDR2 YYNGEE. V was trimmed by 0 bases and J by 4 bases, leaving 8 bases between them.

The V and J genes are TRBV10-3 and TRBJ2-7; TRBD2 matches at 10 bases. Germline V CDR1 and CDR2: ENHRY, SYGVKD. V lost 6 bases, J lost 7 bases, and 18 bases stayed unmatched. This CDR3 comprises 17 residues. This CDR3 is CAIRSSGSSTPTGEQYF. In nucleotides, the CDR3 is TGTGCCATCAGATCTAGCGGGAGCAGCACTCCTACGGGGGAGCAGTACTTC.

Only one count was recorded for this clone. The V and J genes are TRBV5-1 and TRBJ2-1; 8 bases are shared with TRBD2. This CDR3 is built from 17 residues. The V gene end was trimmed by 0 bases and the J gene end by 0 bases; junction bases not matched to a gene: 5. Germline V CDR1 and CDR2: SGHRS, YFSETQ. CDR3 nucleotide sequence: TGCGCCAGCAGCTTGGACTCCGGGACTAGCTCCTACAATGAGCAGTTCTTC. It specifies CASSLDSGTSSYNEQFF.

The chain joins TRBV30 to TRBJ1-3; TRBD1 is a possible D gene (5 bases). The V end lost 2 bases, the J end lost 3 bases, and 17 bases lay between the germline ends. Germline CDR1 GTSNPN, CDR2 SVGIG (reference sequence). This CDR3 comprises 16 residues. The CDR3 coding sequence is TGTGCCTGGAGTCCTATCCCCGGGACTCGTGGAAACACCATATATTTT. Translation: CAWSPIPGTRGNTIYF. Drawing the rest from reference TRBV30 and TRBJ1-3, the complete variable domain is SQTIHQWPATLVQPVGSPLSLECTVEGTSNPNLYWYRQAAGRGLQLLFYSVGIGQISSEVPQNLSASRPQDRQFILSSKKLLLSDSGFYLCAWSPIPGTRGNTIYFGEGSWLTVV.

V gene TRBV9 combines with J gene TRBJ1-1, with TRBD1 as a possible D gene (5 bases). Trimming pared 0 bases from V and 7 bases from J, leaving 13 bases between. CDR1 and CDR2 from the germline V gene are SGDLS and YYNGEE. This CDR3 contains 14 residues. CDR3 protein: CASSVASGAHEAFF. The CDR3 nucleotides read TGTGCCAGCAGCGTAGCGAGCGGGGCCCATGAAGCTTTCTTT.

The chain couples TRBV6-1 to TRBJ1-2, with TRBD1 matching over 10 bases. There are 17 residues in the CDR3. V dropped 2 bases and J dropped 8; count of bases not matched to a gene: 14. Germline lookup yields CDR1 MNHNS and CDR2 SASEGT. CDR3 sequence (DNA): TGTGCCAGCAGTGAACCTTGGACAGGGGGTCCAGTCCGGGGCTACACCTTC. Protein: CASSEPWTGGPVRGYTF.

This chain connects TRBV2 to TRBJ2-4, with a tentative D call TRBD1 (5 bases). CDR1 is SNHLY and CDR2 is FYNNEI in the germline V gene. This CDR3 has 14 residues. Trimming cost V 2 bases and J 0 bases, with 5 bases left between them. Here the CDR3 reads CASSEQGAKNIQYF. Here the CDR3 DNA reads TGTGCCAGCAGTGAACAGGGAGCCAAAAACATTCAGTACTTC.

The chain links TRBV11-2 to TRBJ2-1; D gene unclear. Trimming pared 4 bases from V and 0 bases from J, leaving 4 bases between. This CDR3 is built from 13 residues. The germline CDR1 and CDR2 sequences are SGHAT and FQNNGV. The CDR3 nucleotides read TGTGCCAGCAGCTGGCTCTCCTACAATGAGCAGTTCTTC. It translates to CASSWLSYNEQFF. Full variable domain (missing parts from reference TRBV11-2 and TRBJ2-1): EAGVAQSPRYKIIEKRQSVAFWCNPISGHATLYWYQQILGQGPKLLIQFQNNGVVDDSQLPKDRFSAERLKGVDSTLKIQPAKLEDSAVYLCASSWLSYNEQFFGPGTRLTVL.

This clone has just one count. This chain connects TRBV27 to TRBJ2-3, with TRBD2 matching 8 bases. This CDR3 region has 15 residues. Germline V gene data show CDR1 as MNHEY and CDR2 as SMNVEV (reference sequence). The V segment lost 5 bases and the J segment 2 bases; nucleotides outside the gene matches: 6. The CDR3 DNA follows: TGTGCCAGCAGTCCGACTAGCGTATCCACAGATACGCAGTATTTT. Translating gives CASSPTSVSTDTQYF.

The chain recombines TRBV7-9 with TRBJ2-7, with TRBD2 as a possible D gene (6 bases). The V and J ends lost 4 bases and 3 bases respectively, with 19 bases between them. The germline CDR1 and CDR2 sequences are SEHNR and FQNEAQ (reference sequence). CDR3 length: 16 amino acids. The DNA for the CDR3 is TGTGCCAGCAGCTCCGATTATTCGGGGGTTTTCTACGAGCAGTACTTC. Translating it yields CASSSDYSGVFYEQYF.

DNA for the CDR3: TGTGCCAGCAGCTTTTTACGGGAGACCGGGGAGCTGTTTTTT. Encoded protein: CASSFLRETGELFF. The J gene is TRBJ2-2, the V gene TRBV7-9; the D gene is possibly TRBD2 (6 bases). The germline V and J ends were trimmed by 3 bases and 5 bases, with 10 bases remaining between them. CDR3 length: 14 residues. The germline V gene encodes CDR1 SEHNR and CDR2 FQNEAQ (reference sequence).

The rearrangement links TRBV6-5 to TRBJ2-1; a weak D match, TRBD1 (5 bases). Germline-derived CDR1 and CDR2 are MNHEY and SVGAGI. Trimming left V 3 bases short and J 5 bases short, with 11 bases between. CDR3 size: 14 residues. In DNA, the CDR3 is TGTGCCAGCAGTTATACAGGACCCAACAATGAGCAGTTCTTC. It encodes CASSYTGPNNEQFF.

The chain carries TRBV6-4 and TRBJ2-5, with TRBD2 identical over 10 bases. The V gene's germline CDR1 is MRHNA and CDR2 SNTAGT. Trimming removed 3 bases from V and 2 bases from J; junction bases left unmatched: 3. CDR3 length equals 15 residues. CDR3 DNA: TGTGCCAGCAGTGAAAAAGCGGGGGGGCAAGAGACCCAGTACTTC. Translation gives CASSEKAGGQETQYF.

The gene calls are TRBV6-1 and TRBJ1-3; D is ambiguous. The V gene lost 3 bases and the J gene lost 0 bases, with 9 bases spanning the gap. Germline CDR1 MNHNS, CDR2 SASEGT. The length of the CDR3 is 15 residues. CDR3 loop: CASSDNRRSGNTIYF. CDR3 sequence (DNA): TGTGCCAGCAGTGATAACAGACGCTCTGGAAACACCATATATTTT.

The chain carries TRBV6-5 and TRBJ2-7; the D gene is possibly TRBD1 (6 bases). The germline V gene has CDR1 MNHEY and CDR2 SVGAGI. This CDR3 comprises 13 residues. Trimming took off 6 bases at V and 4 bases at J, with 13 bases between the two ends. CDR3 in amino acids: CASRGAESYEQYF. The CDR3 DNA is TGTGCCAGCAGGGGGGCAGAATCATACGAGCAGTACTTC.

This chain joins TRBV27 and TRBJ2-3, with D unresolved. The V end lost 6 bases, the J end lost 4 bases, and 14 bases lay between the germline ends. This CDR3 spans 14 amino acids. Looked up from germline, CDR1 is MNHEY and CDR2 is SMNVEV (reference sequence). The CDR3 nucleotides read TGTGCCAGCAGCCAGACCCTAAGCGCAGATACGCAGTATTTT. Its protein product is CASSQTLSADTQYF.

Comment on this clone: The junction shows a germline mismatch at one end, possibly a read error. The chain carries TRBV7-9 and TRBJ1-2; weak D call: TRBD1 (6 bases). The CDR3 loop spans 12 amino acids. Germline V CDR1 and CDR2: SEHNR, FQNEAQ (reference sequence). CDR3 nucleotides: TGTGCCAGCAGGGAGGCAGGGGTTGTGAATTACTTC. This encodes CASREAGVVNYF.

The chain combines TRBV28 with TRBJ2-5; D possibly corresponds to TRBD2 (6 bases). The V gene's germline CDR1 is MDHEN and CDR2 SYDVKM. V was cut by 6 bases and J by 3 bases, with 20 bases left in between. This CDR3 comprises 16 residues. CDR3 nucleotides: TGTGCCAGCAGCTTTTCCGGGACTTCCGCAGAAGAGACCCAGTACTTC. As protein: CASSFSGTSAEETQYF. The full variable domain, its missing parts supplied by reference TRBV28 and TRBJ2-5, is DVKVTQSSRYLVKRTGEKVFLECVQDMDHENMFWYRQDPGLGLRLIYFSYDVKMKEKGDIPEGYSVSREKKERFSLILESASTNQTSMYLCASSFSGTSAEETQYFGPGTRLLVL.

The genes are TRBV10-3 and TRBJ1-2, with 7 bases matching TRBD1. V shed 11 bases, J shed 4 bases, and the junction held 7 bases outside the gene matches. The CDR3 runs to 12 residues. Germline V gene sequence: CDR1 ENHRY, CDR2 SYGVKD. The CDR3 reads CADWDSIYGYTF. In DNA form, the CDR3 reads TGTGCCGACTGGGACAGCATCTATGGCTACACCTTC.

The gene calls are TRBV5-1 and TRBJ1-2; D is ambiguous. The CDR3 runs 14 residues. V was cut by 0 bases and J by 2 bases, with 8 bases left in between. Germline loops: CDR1 SGHRS, CDR2 YFSETQ. CDR3: CASSLEAGNYGYTF. Here the CDR3 DNA reads TGCGCCAGCAGCTTGGAGGCCGGGAACTATGGCTACACCTTC.

The chain employs TRBV27 and TRBJ2-1, with 13 nucleotides matching TRBD2. Germline lookup yields CDR1 MNHEY and CDR2 SMNVEV (reference sequence). CDR3 size: 15 residues. Germline trimming cut 4 bases from V and 5 bases from J; bases unmatched to any gene: 2. CDR3 in DNA: TGTGCCAGCAGTTCTGGGACTAGCGGGGACAATGAGCAGTTCTTC. Translated, it gives CASSSGTSGDNEQFF.

The genes are TRBV28 and TRBJ2-1; 7 bases map to TRBD2. The CDR3 runs to 15 residues. The germline V gene encodes CDR1 MDHEN and CDR2 SYDVKM. V shed 2 bases, J shed 7 bases, and the junction held 8 bases outside the gene matches. The CDR3 DNA is TGTGCCAGCAGTTTACGGCGGGAGAAGTTGAATGAGCAGTTCTTC. Amino acids: CASSLRREKLNEQFF.

This chain uses TRBV18 with TRBJ2-1; 8 positions match TRBD2. Germline-derived CDR1 and CDR2 are KGHSH and LQKENI. Trimming took 1 base from V and 1 from J; bases not matched to a gene: 6. The CDR3 is 17 amino acids. The CDR3 here is CASSPRLREASYNEQFF. As DNA, the CDR3 is TGTGCCAGCTCACCACGCTTGCGGGAGGCGTCCTACAATGAGCAGTTCTTC.

The gene calls are TRBV7-8 and TRBJ1-5; D gene ambiguous. The CDR3 consists of 15 residues. V was trimmed by 5 bases and J by 0 bases, leaving 11 bases between them. Germline lookup yields CDR1 SGHVS and CDR2 FQNEAQ. The DNA for the CDR3 is TGTGCCAGCAGCCGGAACTATTATAGCAATCAGCCCCAGCATTTT. Translation: CASSRNYYSNQPQHF.

The chain links TRBV27 to TRBJ1-5, with D possibly being TRBD1 (5 bases). Germline V CDR1 and CDR2: MNHEY, SMNVEV (reference sequence). The CDR3 spans 15 residues. The V end lost 2 bases, the J end lost 0 bases, and 8 bases lay between the germline ends. DNA of the CDR3: TGTGCCAGCAGTTTAAGGGGATATAGCAATCAGCCCCAGCATTTT. Its translation is CASSLRGYSNQPQHF.